The rows below give T cell receptor beta chains drawn from one sample of a study of shared clonotypes between healthy human individuals. The table came from immunoSEQ multiplex PCR; TCRdb's copy has only in-frame clones and leaves some out. The sample lists a few million clones; approximately 94% were seen once. The sample taken for sequencing was naive CD4+ T cells sorted from blood. The receptors shown here come from a man between 18 and 35 years old in good health. CDR3s include the opening cysteine and the closing phenylalanine or tryptophan. A D gene is named only where the DNA matches it firmly. Some rows have no size entry. The others give once, few or many, or a class for an expanded clone.

TRBJ2-3	.	.	TRBV10-3	CAISESVALSTDTQYF	TGTGCCATCAGTGAGTCAGTAGCGCTGTCGACAGATACGCAGTATTTT
TRBJ1-1	.	.	TRBV5-1	CASSLDREGTEAFF	TGCGCCAGCAGCTTGGACAGGGAAGGGACTGAAGCTTTCTTT
TRBJ2-7	once	TRBD2	TRBV9	CASSVLADLNYEQYF	TGTGCCAGCAGCGTACTAGCGGACCTTAATTACGAGCAGTACTTC
TRBJ1-2	.	TRBD1	TRBV10-3	CAISAGDRGSGGYGYTF	TGTGCCATCAGTGCAGGAGACAGGGGCTCCGGTGGGTATGGCTACACCTTC
TRBJ2-7	.	.	TRBV25-1	CASSTRGAPPNEQYF	TGTGCCAGCAGCACGAGGGGGGCCCCTCCGAACGAGCAGTACTTC
TRBJ1-1	.	.	TRBV7-9	CASSFDRMNTEAFF	TGTGCCAGCAGCTTTGACAGGATGAACACTGAAGCTTTCTTT
TRBJ2-3	once	.	TRBV10-3	CAIEQGVAGTDTQYF	TGTGCCATCGAGCAGGGAGTGGCGGGCACAGATACGCAGTATTTT
TRBJ2-7	.	TRBD1	TRBV9	CASSPRDSLDSYEQYF	TGTGCCAGCAGCCCCCGGGACAGCTTAGACTCCTACGAGCAGTACTTC
TRBJ2-2	.	TRBD1	TRBV5-1	CASSGTVNTGELFF	TGCGCCAGCAGTGGGACAGTGAACACCGGGGAGCTGTTTTTT
TRBJ1-5	.	.	TRBV19	CASSIVAGDSNQPQHF	TGTGCCAGTAGTATAGTTGCGGGGGATAGCAATCAGCCCCAGCATTTT
TRBJ2-3	.	TRBD2	TRBV10-1	CASSEPGLAQDTQYF	TGCGCCAGCAGTGAACCGGGACTAGCTCAAGATACGCAGTATTTT
TRBJ1-2	.	TRBD1	TRBV28	CASSFGDRAFHGYTF	TGTGCCAGCAGTTTTGGGGACAGGGCTTTTCATGGCTACACCTTC
TRBJ2-3	few	TRBD1	TRBV11-3	CASSLPSRDRDTDTQYF	TGTGCCAGCAGCTTACCGAGTAGAGACAGGGACACAGATACGCAGTATTTT
TRBJ2-5	once	.	TRBV5-1	CASSLGFVQDQETQYF	TGCGCCAGCAGCTTGGGGTTCGTACAGGATCAAGAGACCCAGTACTTC
TRBJ2-5	.	.	TRBV18	CASSPRGDETQYF	TGTGCCAGCTCACCACGAGGGGATGAGACCCAGTACTTC
TRBJ2-5	.	.	TRBV5-1	CASSLKLDQETQYF	TGCGCCAGCAGCTTGAAACTAGATCAGGAGACCCAGTACTTC
TRBJ1-1	.	.	TRBV19	CASSIAGRNTEAFF	TGTGCCAGTAGTATAGCGGGCAGGAACACTGAAGCTTTCTTT
TRBJ2-1	.	TRBD2	TRBV5-4	CASSLTLAGSYNEQFF	TGTGCCAGCAGCTTGACCCTAGCGGGGTCCTACAATGAGCAGTTCTTC
TRBJ1-2	.	.	TRBV7-2	CASSGSENNYGYTF	TGTGCCAGCAGCGGGTCGGAAAATAACTATGGCTACACCTTC
TRBJ2-7	.	TRBD1	TRBV5-1	CASSWGQVGGLDEQYF	TGCGCCAGCAGCTGGGGACAGGTCGGAGGGTTGGACGAGCAGTACTTC
TRBJ1-5	.	.	TRBV28	CASRGRGNQPQHF	TGTGCCAGCAGAGGACGGGGTAATCAGCCCCAGCATTTT
TRBJ2-2	few	TRBD2	TRBV14	CASSQWGFGLAGRHGELFF	TGTGCCAGCAGCCAATGGGGGTTCGGGCTAGCGGGAAGGCACGGGGAGCTGTTTTTT
TRBJ2-3	once	TRBD2	TRBV7-2	CASSPTTLAVTQYF	TGTGCCAGCAGCCCCACGACCCTAGCGGTAACGCAGTATTTT